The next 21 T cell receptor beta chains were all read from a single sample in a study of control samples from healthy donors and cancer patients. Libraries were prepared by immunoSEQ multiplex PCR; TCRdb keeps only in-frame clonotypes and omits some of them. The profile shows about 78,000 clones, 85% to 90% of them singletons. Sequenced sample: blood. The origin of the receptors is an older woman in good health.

The chain's CDR3 is CATSSRRGTEAFF. The CDR3 bases are TGTGCCACCAGCAGCCGAAGGGGGACTGAAGCTTTCTTT. J is TRBJ1-1 and V is TRBV15; maybe TRBD1 (6 bases). V shed 3 bases and J shed 5 bases, with 10 bases lying between them. Germline CDR1 and CDR2: LNHNV and YYDKDF (reference sequence). This CDR3 has 13 residues.

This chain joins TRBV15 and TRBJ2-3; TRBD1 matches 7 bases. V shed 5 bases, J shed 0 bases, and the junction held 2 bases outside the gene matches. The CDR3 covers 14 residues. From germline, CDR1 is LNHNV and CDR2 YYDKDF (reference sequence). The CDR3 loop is CATSPGQSTDTQYF. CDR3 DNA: TGTGCCACCAGCCCGGGACAGAGCACAGATACGCAGTATTTT.

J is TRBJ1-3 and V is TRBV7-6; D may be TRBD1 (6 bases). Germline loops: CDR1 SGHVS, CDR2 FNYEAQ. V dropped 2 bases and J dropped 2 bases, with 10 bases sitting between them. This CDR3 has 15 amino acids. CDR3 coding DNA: TGTGCCAGCAGCTTAAACAGGGCTACTGGAAACACCATATATTTT. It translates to CASSLNRATGNTIYF.

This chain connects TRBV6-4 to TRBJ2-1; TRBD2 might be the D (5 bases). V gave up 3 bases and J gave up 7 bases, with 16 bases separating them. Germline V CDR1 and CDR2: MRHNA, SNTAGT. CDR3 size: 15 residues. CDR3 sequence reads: CASSESLAYPNEQFF. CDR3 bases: TGTGCCAGCAGTGAATCGTTAGCGTATCCGAATGAGCAGTTCTTC.

CDR3 coding DNA: TGTGCCAGCAGACCGGGACAGGGATTTTCACCCCTCCACTTT. Translating it yields CASRPGQGFSPLHF. The chain is built from TRBV28 and TRBJ1-6; TRBD1 matches at 9 bases. Germline V gives CDR1 MDHEN, CDR2 SYDVKM. The CDR3 has 14 amino acids. Trimming removed 6 bases from V and 9 bases from J; junction bases left unmatched: 6. The full variable domain, its missing parts supplied by reference TRBV28 and TRBJ1-6, is DVKVTQSSRYLVKRTGEKVFLECVQDMDHENMFWYRQDPGLGLRLIYFSYDVKMKEKGDIPEGYSVSREKKERFSLILESASTNQTSMYLCASRPGQGFSPLHFGNGTRLTVT.

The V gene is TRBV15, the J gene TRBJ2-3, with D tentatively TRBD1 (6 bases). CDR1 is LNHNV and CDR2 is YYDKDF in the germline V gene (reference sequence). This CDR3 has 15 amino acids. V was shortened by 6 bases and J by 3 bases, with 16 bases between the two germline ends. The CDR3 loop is CATRGPGHTTDTQYF. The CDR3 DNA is TGTGCCACCAGGGGACCGGGACACACGACAGATACGCAGTATTTT.

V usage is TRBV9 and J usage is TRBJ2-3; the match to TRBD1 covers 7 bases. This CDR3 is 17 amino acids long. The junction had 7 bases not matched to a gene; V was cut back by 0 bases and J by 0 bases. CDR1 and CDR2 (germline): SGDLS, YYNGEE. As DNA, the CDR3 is TGTGCCAGCAGCGTAGCCGGGGACAGCGCTAGCACAGATACGCAGTATTTT. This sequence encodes CASSVAGDSASTDTQYF. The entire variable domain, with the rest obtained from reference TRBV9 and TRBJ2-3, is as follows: DSGVTQTPKHLITATGQRVTLRCSPRSGDLSVYWYQQSLDQGLQFLIQYYNGEERAKGNILERFSAQQFPDLHSELNLSSLELGDSALYFCASSVAGDSASTDTQYFGPGTRLTVL.

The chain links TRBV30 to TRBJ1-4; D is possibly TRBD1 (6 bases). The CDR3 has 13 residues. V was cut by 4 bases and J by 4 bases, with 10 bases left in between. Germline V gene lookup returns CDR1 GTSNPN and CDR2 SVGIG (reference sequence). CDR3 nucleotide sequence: TGTGCCTGGATGGGACACCTTAATGAAAAACTGTTTTTT. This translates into CAWMGHLNEKLFF.

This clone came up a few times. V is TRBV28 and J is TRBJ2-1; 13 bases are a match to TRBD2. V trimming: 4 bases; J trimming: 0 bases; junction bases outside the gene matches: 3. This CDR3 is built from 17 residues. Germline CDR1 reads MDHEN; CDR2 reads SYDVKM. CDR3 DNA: TGTGCCAGCAGTTCCACTAGCGGGAGGGCCTCCTACAATGAGCAGTTCTTC. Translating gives CASSSTSGRASYNEQFF.

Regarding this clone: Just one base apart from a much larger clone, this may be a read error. CDR3 DNA sequence: TGTGCCAACAGCTTAGGCCGCTATGGCTACACCTTC. Amino acids: CANSLGRYGYTF. V usage is TRBV11-3 and J usage is TRBJ1-2, with no clear D. The CDR3 loop spans 12 amino acids. CDR1 SGHNT and CDR2 YENEEA come from the germline V gene.

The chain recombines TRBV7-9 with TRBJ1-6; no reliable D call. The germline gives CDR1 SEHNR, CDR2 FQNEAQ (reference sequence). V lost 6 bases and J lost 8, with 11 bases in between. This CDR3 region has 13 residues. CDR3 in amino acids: CASRGKNDSPLHF. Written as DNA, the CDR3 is TGTGCCAGCAGGGGAAAGAATGATTCACCCCTCCACTTT. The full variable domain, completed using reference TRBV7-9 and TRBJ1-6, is DTGVSQNPRHKITKRGQNVTFRCDPISEHNRLYWYRQTLGQGPEFLTYFQNEAQLEKSRLLSDRFSAERPKGSFSTLEIQRTEQGDSAMYLCASRGKNDSPLHFGNGTRLTVT.

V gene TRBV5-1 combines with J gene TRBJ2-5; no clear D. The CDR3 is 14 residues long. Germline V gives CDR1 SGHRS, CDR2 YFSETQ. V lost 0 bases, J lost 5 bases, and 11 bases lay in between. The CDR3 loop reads CASSLVEVWETQYF. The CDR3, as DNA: TGCGCCAGCAGCTTGGTAGAGGTATGGGAGACCCAGTACTTC.

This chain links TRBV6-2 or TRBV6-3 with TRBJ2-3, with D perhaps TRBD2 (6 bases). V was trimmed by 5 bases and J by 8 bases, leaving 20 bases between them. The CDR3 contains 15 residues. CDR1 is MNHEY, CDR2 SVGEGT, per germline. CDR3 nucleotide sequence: TGTGCCAGCAGTCCGGACTTCTTACTGGGAGGTACGCAGTATTTT. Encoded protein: CASSPDFLLGGTQYF.

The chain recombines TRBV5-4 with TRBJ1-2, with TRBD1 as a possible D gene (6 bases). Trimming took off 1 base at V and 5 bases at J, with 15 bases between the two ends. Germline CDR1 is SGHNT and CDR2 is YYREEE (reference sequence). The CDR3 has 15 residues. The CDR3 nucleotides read TGTGCCAGCAGCTTGTGGGGAGAGGGGGGTTATGGCTACACCTTC. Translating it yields CASSLWGEGGYGYTF. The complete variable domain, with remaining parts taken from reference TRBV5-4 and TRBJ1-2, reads ETGVTQSPTHLIKTRGQQVTLRCSSQSGHNTVSWYQQALGQGPQFIFQYYREEENGRGNFPPRFSGLQFPNYSSELNVNALELDDSALYLCASSLWGEGGYGYTFGSGTRLTVV.

As DNA, the CDR3 is TGTGCCAGCAGCCTAATGGGCGGGAGCTCCTACAATGAGCAGTTCTTC. It translates to CASSLMGGSSYNEQFF. V is TRBV9 and J is TRBJ2-1; 7 bases fit TRBD2. The CDR3 covers 16 residues. Germline V gene sequence: CDR1 SGDLS, CDR2 YYNGEE. The V gene end was trimmed by 4 bases and the J gene end by 0 bases; junction bases not matched to a gene: 7.

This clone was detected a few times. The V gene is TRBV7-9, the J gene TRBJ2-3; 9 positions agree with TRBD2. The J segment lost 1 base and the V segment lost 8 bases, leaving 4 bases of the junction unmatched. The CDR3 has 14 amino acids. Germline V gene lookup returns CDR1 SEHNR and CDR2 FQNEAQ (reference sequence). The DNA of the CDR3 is TGTGCCAGCGGGACTAGCTGGGGCACAGATACGCAGTATTTT. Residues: CASGTSWGTDTQYF. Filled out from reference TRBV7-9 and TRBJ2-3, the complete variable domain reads DTGVSQNPRHKITKRGQNVTFRCDPISEHNRLYWYRQTLGQGPEFLTYFQNEAQLEKSRLLSDRFSAERPKGSFSTLEIQRTEQGDSAMYLCASGTSWGTDTQYFGPGTRLTVL.

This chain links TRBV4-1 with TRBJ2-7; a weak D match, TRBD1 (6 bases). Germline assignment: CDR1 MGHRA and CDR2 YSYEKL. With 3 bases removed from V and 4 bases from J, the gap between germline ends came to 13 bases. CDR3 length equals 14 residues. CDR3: CASSQGLRGYEQYF. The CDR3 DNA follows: TGCGCCAGCAGCCAGGGGCTAAGGGGGTACGAGCAGTACTTC.

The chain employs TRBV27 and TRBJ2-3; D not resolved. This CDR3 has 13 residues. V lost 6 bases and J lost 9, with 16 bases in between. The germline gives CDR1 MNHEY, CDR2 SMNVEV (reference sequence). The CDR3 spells CASRLIQLSTQYF. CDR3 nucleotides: TGTGCCAGCAGACTAATACAGTTAAGCACGCAGTATTTT.

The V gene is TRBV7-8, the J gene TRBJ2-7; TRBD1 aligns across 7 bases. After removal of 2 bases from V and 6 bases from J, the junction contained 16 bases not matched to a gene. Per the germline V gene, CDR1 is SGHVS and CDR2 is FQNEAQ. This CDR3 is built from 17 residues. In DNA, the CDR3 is TGTGCCAGCAGCTTACCCCTTCGACAGGGACCCCGAGGCGAGCAGTACTTC. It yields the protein CASSLPLRQGPRGEQYF. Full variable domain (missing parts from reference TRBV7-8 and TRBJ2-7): GAGVSQSPRYKVAKRGQDVALRCDPISGHVSLFWYQQALGQGPEFLTYFQNEAQLDKSGLPSDRFFAERPEGSVSTLKIQRTQQEDSAVYLCASSLPLRQGPRGEQYFGPGTRLTVT.

CDR3 protein: CASSFTGEGSYTF. DNA for the CDR3: TGTGCCAGCAGCTTCACAGGAGAGGGAAGCTACACCTTC. V is TRBV7-9 and J is TRBJ1-2; the D gene is possibly TRBD1 (5 bases). CDR1 is SEHNR, CDR2 FQNEAQ, per germline (reference sequence). The CDR3 is 13 residues long. Between the trimmed V and J ends, which lost 3 bases and 9 bases, there was a span of 14 bases.

DNA of the CDR3: TGTGCCAGCAGTCTACAGGAGAACTATGGCTACACCTTC. This gives the protein CASSLQENYGYTF. The genes are TRBV6-2 or TRBV6-3 and TRBJ1-2; tentative D call: TRBD1 (5 bases). The CDR3 spans 13 residues. Trimming took 5 bases from V and 2 from J, leaving 9 bases between them. CDR1 is MNHEY and CDR2 is SVGEGT in the germline V gene.